A selection of T cell receptor beta chains follows, all from one sample in a study of molecular identifiers for immune sequencing clone quantification. TCRdb used MiXCR to reprocess the PCR reads, holding one entry per CDR3 protein. This table has some 590,000 distinct CDR3 sequences, 25% appearing once. What was sequenced was naive CD8+ T cells from blood, with Jurkat cell RNA spiked in. The receptors here all came from a human donor in good health. Some libraries in this study had Jurkat cell RNA spiked in. Each CDR3 is given with its conserved first and last residue. The D gene is left open where the match is weak. Clone sizes are given selectively: once, few, many, or a class where the clone is expanded.

15 . TRBJ2-7 . TRBV6-1 TGTGCCAGCAGTGAAGCGTCGGACAAGACCTACGAGCAGTACTTC CASSEASDKTYEQYF
14 many TRBJ2-3 TRBD2 TRBV29-1 TGCAGCGTTGTGACTAGCGGGGGTGCAGATACGCAGTATTTT CSVVTSGGADTQYF
13 many TRBJ1-1 . TRBV4-1 TGCGCCAGCAGGCAGGGAGGGGGGACTGAAGCTTTCTTT CASRQGGGTEAFF
13 many TRBJ2-3 . TRBV11-2 TGTGCCAGCAGCTTGGGTATGGTGGATACGCAGTATTTT CASSLGMVDTQYF
14 many TRBJ2-2 . TRBV7-6 TGTGCCAGCAGAAACGGGGTCGAGCCCGGGGAGCTGTTTTTT CASRNGVEPGELFF
18 few TRBJ1-1 TRBD1 TRBV27 TGTGCCAGCAGTTTAGGAAGTGGCAGGGGGGATCTGAACACTGAAGCTTTCTTT CASSLGSGRGDLNTEAFF
13 many TRBJ1-2 TRBD1 TRBV27 TGTGCCAGCAGACCGGGACAGGCTCATGGCTACACCTTC CASRPGQAHGYTF
16 few TRBJ2-3 TRBD1 TRBV19 TGTGCCAGTAAACCGAAACAGGGGGTATTTGGAGATACGCAGTATTTT CASKPKQGVFGDTQYF
14 once TRBJ1-6 . TRBV25-1 TGTGCCAGTCGGCAGAATCGGCTCAATTCACCCCTCCACTTT CASRQNRLNSPLHF
14 many TRBJ2-7 . TRBV6-5 TGTGCCAGCAGTTACTCACCTGTTGCCTACGAGCAGTACTTC CASSYSPVAYEQYF
15 few TRBJ2-7 . TRBV29-1 TGCAGCGTTGAAGTCCCGGGGGTTACAACCTACGAGCAGTACTTC CSVEVPGVTTYEQYF
16 . TRBJ2-2 . TRBV11-2 TGTGCCAGCAGCTTAAGCCCGGGGGCCTACACCGGGGAGCTGTTTTTT CASSLSPGAYTGELFF
12 . TRBJ1-6 . TRBV19 TGTGCCAGTAATCAGGGGCGATCACCCCTCCACTTT CASNQGRSPLHF
14 many TRBJ2-3 TRBD2 TRBV25-1 TGTGCCAGCAGTGGACTAGCGAGCACAGATACGCAGTATTTT CASSGLASTDTQYF
16 . TRBJ2-2 TRBD1 TRBV10-3 TGTGCCATCAGTGAGTTAGGGGGCCTGAACGTCGGGGAGCTGTTTTTT CAISELGGLNVGELFF
16 few TRBJ2-3 . TRBV28 TGTGCCAGCAGTTTCGCCTTCAGCGGAAGCACAGATACGCAGTATTTT CASSFAFSGSTDTQYF
17 . TRBJ1-6 . TRBV20-1 TGCGGTGCTTTACCTTTTAAAGGGAGCTCCTATAATTCACCCCTCCACTTT CGALPFKGSSYNSPLHF
15 many TRBJ2-7 . TRBV7-9 TGTGCCAGCAGCGCGGGCAGCACTGAGGGCTACGAGCAGTACTTC CASSAGSTEGYEQYF
12 once TRBJ2-1 . TRBV5-1 TGCGCCAGCAGCTTGGCGGGACGTGTGCAGTTCTTC CASSLAGRVQFF
12 few TRBJ2-2 TRBD1 TRBV7-9 TGTGCCAGCAGCGGACAGGCCGGGGAGCTGTTTTTT CASSGQAGELFF
16 . TRBJ1-1 . TRBV6-5 TGTGCCAGCAATTACTCCTCCCTCGCGGGGACAACTGAAGCTTTCTTT CASNYSSLAGTTEAFF
18 . TRBJ1-4 . TRBV4-1 TGCGCCAGCAGCCCCGGGCCGAGGGGGTTAGCAACTAATGAAAAACTGTTTTTT CASSPGPRGLATNEKLFF
14 few TRBJ1-1 . TRBV4-3 TGCGCCAGCAGCCAAACATCGGGGTGGGCTGAAGCTTTCTTT CASSQTSGWAEAFF
15 many TRBJ2-2 . TRBV7-6 TGTGCCAGCAGTGAATATGGGACCAACACCGGGGAGCTGTTTTTT CASSEYGTNTGELFF
14 once TRBJ2-3 . TRBV19 TGTGCCGGTAGGATAACAGGGTTCGCAGATACGCAGTATTTT CAGRITGFADTQYF